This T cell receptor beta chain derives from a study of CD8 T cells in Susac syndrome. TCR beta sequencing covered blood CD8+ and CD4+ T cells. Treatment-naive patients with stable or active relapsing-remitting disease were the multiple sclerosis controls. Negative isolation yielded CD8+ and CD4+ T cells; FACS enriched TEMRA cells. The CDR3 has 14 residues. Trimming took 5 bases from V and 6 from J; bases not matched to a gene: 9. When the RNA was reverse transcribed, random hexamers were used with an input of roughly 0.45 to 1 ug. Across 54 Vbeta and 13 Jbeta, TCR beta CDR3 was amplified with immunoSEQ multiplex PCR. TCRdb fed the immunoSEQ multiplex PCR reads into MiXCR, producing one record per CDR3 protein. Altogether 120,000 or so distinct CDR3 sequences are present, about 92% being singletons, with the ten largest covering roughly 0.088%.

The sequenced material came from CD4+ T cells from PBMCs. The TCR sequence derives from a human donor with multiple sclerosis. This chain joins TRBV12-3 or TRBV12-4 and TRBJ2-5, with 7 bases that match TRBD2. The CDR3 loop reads CASSIPTSEKTQYF. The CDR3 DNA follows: TGTGCCAGCAGTATACCCACTAGCGAAAAGACCCAGTACTTC.